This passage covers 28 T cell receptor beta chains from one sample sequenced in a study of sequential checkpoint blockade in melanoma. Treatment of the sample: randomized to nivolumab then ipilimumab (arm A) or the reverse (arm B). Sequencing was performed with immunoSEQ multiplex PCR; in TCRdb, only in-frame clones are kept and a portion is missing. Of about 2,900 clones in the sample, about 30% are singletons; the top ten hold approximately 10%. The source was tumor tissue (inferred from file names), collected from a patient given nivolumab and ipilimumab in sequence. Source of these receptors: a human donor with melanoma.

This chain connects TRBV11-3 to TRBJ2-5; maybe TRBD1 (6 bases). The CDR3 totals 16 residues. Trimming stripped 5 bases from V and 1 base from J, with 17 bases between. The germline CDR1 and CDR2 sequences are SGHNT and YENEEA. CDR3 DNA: TGTGCCAGCAGCCGGTTAGGGACAAACACCCAAGAGACCCAGTACTTC. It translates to CASSRLGTNTQETQYF. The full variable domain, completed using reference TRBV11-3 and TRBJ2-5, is EAGVVQSPRYKIIEKKQPVAFWCNPISGHNTLYWYLQNLGQGPELLIRYENEEAVDDSQLPKDRFSAERLKGVDSTLKIQPAELGDSAVYLCASSRLGTNTQETQYFGPGTRLLVL.

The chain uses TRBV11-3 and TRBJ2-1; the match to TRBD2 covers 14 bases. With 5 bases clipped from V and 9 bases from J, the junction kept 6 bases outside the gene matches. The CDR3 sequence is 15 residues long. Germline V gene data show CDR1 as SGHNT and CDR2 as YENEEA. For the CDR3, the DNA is TGTGCCAGCAGCCCGACTAGCGGGAGGGCCGCTGAGCAGTTCTTC. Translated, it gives CASSPTSGRAAEQFF.

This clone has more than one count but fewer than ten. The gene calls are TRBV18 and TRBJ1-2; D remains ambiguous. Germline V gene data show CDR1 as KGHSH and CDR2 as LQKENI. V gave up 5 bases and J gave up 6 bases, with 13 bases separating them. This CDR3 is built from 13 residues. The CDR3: CASSARITDGYTF. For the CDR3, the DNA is TGTGCCAGCTCAGCTCGGATCACGGATGGCTACACCTTC.

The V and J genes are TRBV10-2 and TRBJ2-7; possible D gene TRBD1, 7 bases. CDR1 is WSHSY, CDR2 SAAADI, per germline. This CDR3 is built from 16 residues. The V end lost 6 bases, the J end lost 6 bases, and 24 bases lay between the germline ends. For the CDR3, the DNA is TGCGCCAGCAGATCGGAGGGGGCTTGTAGGGACTCCGAGCAGTACTTC. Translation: CASRSEGACRDSEQYF.

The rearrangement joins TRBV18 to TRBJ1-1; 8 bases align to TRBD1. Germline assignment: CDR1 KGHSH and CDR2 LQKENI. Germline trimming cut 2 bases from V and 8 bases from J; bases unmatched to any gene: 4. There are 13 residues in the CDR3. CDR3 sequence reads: CASSPSRGREAFF. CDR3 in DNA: TGTGCCAGCTCACCATCCAGGGGGCGGGAAGCTTTCTTT.

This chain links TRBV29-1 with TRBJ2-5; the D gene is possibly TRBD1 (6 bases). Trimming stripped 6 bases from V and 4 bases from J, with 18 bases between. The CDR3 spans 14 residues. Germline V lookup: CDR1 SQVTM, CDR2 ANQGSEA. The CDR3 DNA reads TGCAGCGTCGGCAACACAGGGTCTGGAGAGACCCAGTACTTC. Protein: CSVGNTGSGETQYF.

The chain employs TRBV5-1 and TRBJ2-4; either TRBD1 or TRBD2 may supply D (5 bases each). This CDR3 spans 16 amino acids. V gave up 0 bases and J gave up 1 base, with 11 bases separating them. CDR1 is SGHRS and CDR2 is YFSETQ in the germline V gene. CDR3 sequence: CASSLGRGAAKNIQYF. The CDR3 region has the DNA TGCGCCAGCAGCTTGGGTCGAGGGGCGGCCAAAAACATTCAGTACTTC. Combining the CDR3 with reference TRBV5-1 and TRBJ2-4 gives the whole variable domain KAGVTQTPRYLIKTRGQQVTLSCSPISGHRSVSWYQQTPGQGLQFLFEYFSETQRNKGNFPGRFSGRQFSNSRSEMNVSTLELGDSALYLCASSLGRGAAKNIQYFGAGTRLSVL.

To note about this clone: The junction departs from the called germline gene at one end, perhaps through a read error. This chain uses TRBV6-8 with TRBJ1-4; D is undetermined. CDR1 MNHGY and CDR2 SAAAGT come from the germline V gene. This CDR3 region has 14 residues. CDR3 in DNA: TGTGCCAGCAGTGACTCGCCGGGGAGTGAAAAACTGTTTTTT. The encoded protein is CASSDSPGSEKLFF.

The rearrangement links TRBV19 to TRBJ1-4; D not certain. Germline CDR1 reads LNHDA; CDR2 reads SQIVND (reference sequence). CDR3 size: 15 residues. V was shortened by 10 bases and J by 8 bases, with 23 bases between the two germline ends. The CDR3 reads CATLDRGRALEKLFF. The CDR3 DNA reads TGTGCCACCCTAGACCGAGGGAGGGCATTAGAAAAACTGTTTTTT.

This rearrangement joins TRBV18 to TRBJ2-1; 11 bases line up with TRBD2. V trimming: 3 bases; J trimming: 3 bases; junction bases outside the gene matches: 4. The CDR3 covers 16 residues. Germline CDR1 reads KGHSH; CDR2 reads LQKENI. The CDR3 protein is CASSPLLAGDYNEQFF. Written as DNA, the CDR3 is TGTGCCAGCTCACCCCTACTAGCGGGGGACTACAATGAGCAGTTCTTC.

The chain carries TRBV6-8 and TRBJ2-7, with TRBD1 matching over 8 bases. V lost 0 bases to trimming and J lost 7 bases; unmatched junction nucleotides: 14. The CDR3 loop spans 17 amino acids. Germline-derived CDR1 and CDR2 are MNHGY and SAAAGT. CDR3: CASSYSIGTGGSAEQYV. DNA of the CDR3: TGTGCCAGCAGTTACTCGATCGGCACAGGGGGATCGGCAGAGCAGTACGTC.

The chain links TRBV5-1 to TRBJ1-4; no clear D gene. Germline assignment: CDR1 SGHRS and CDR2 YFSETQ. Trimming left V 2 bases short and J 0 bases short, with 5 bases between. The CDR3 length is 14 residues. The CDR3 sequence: CASSFGATNEKLFF. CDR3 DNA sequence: TGCGCCAGCAGCTTTGGAGCAACTAATGAAAAACTGTTTTTT.

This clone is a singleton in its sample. The chain's CDR3 is CASSLEVGQVSYTF. The CDR3, as DNA: TGCGCCAGCAGCTTGGAAGTCGGCCAAGTAAGCTACACCTTC. V gene TRBV5-1 combines with J gene TRBJ1-2; D remains ambiguous. Trimming pared 0 bases from V and 9 bases from J, leaving 15 bases between. Germline V gene data show CDR1 as SGHRS and CDR2 as YFSETQ. CDR3 size: 14 residues.

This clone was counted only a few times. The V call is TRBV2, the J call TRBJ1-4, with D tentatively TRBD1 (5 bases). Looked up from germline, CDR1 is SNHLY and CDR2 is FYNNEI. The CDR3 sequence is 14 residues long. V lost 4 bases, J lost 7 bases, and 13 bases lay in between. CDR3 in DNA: TGTGCCAGCAGTGTGGGGGGGTTTCGTGAAAAACTGTTTTTT. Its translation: CASSVGGFREKLFF.

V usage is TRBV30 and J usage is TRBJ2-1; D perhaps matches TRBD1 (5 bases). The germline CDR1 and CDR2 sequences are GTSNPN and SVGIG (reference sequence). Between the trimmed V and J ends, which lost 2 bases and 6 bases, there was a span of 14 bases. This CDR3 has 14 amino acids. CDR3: CAWSLGHNSNEQFF. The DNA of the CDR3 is TGTGCCTGGAGTCTGGGGCACAATAGCAATGAGCAGTTCTTC.

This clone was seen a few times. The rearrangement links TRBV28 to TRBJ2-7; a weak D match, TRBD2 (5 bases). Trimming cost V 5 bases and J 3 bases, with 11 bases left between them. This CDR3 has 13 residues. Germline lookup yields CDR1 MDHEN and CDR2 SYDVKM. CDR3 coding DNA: TGTGCCAGCAGTCTAAAGCGGTTCTACGAGCAGTACTTC. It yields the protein CASSLKRFYEQYF.

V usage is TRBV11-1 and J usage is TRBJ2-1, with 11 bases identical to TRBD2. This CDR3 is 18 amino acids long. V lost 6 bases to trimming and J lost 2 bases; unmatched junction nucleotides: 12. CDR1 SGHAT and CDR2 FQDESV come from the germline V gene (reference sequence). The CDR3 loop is CASRLGTSGAFTYNEQFF. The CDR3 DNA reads TGTGCCAGCAGACTCGGGACTAGCGGAGCTTTTACCTACAATGAGCAGTTCTTC.

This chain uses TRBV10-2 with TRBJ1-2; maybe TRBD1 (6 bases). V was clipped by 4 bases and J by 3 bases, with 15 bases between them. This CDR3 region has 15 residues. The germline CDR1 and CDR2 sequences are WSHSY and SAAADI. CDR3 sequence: CASSVNRVWDYGYTF. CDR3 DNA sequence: TGCGCCAGCAGTGTGAACAGGGTTTGGGACTATGGCTACACCTTC.

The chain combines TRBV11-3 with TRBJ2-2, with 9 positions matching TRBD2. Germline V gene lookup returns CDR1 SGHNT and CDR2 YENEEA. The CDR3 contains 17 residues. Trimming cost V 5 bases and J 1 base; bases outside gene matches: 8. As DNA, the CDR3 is TGTGCCAGCAGCCAAGCCCCAGCGGGAGGGAACACCGGGGAGCTGTTTTTT. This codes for CASSQAPAGGNTGELFF. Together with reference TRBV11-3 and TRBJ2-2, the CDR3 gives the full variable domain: EAGVVQSPRYKIIEKKQPVAFWCNPISGHNTLYWYLQNLGQGPELLIRYENEEAVDDSQLPKDRFSAERLKGVDSTLKIQPAELGDSAVYLCASSQAPAGGNTGELFFGEGSRLTVL.

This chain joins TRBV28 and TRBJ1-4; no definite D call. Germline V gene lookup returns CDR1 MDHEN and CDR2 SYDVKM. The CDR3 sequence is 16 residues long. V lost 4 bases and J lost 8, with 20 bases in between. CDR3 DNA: TGTGCCAGCAGTTCACAACGGGGTACGAGGTGGGAAAAACTGTTTTTT. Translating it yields CASSSQRGTRWEKLFF.

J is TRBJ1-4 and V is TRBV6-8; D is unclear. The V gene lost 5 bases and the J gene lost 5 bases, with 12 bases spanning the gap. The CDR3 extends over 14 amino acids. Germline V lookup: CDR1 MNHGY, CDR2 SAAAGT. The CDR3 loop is CASSERGPNEKLFF. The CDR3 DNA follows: TGTGCCAGCAGTGAGCGGGGTCCAAATGAAAAACTGTTTTTT.

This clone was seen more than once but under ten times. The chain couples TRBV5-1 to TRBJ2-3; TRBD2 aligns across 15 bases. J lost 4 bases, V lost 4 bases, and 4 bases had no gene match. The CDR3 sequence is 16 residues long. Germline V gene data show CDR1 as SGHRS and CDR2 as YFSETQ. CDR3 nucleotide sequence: TGCGCCAGCAGCGTCGGACTAGCGGGAGGGTCAGATACGCAGTATTTT. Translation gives CASSVGLAGGSDTQYF.

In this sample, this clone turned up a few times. The CDR3 DNA reads TGTGCCAGCAGTGGGGCCAGGGGCTACGAGCAGTACGTC. Its translation is CASSGARGYEQYV. The chain is built from TRBV9 and TRBJ2-7; perhaps TRBD1 as D (6 bases). The CDR3 spans 13 residues. The germline V gene has CDR1 SGDLS and CDR2 YYNGEE. V was cut by 5 bases and J by 3 bases, with 12 bases left in between.

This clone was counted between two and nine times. CDR3 sequence (DNA): TGTGCCAGCAGTTTTTTAAGCGGCACAGATACGCAGTATTTT. Its protein is CASSFLSGTDTQYF. V and J are TRBV28 and TRBJ2-3; no definite D call. The V gene lost 3 bases and the J gene lost 1 base, with 8 bases spanning the gap. Germline V lookup: CDR1 MDHEN, CDR2 SYDVKM. The CDR3 consists of 14 residues.

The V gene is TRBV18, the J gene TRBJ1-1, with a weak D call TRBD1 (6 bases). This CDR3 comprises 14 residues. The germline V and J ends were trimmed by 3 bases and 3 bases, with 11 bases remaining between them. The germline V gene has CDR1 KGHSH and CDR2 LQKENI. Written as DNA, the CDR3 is TGTGCCAGCTCACCCAATAGGGGGGACACTGAAGCTTTCTTT. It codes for CASSPNRGDTEAFF.

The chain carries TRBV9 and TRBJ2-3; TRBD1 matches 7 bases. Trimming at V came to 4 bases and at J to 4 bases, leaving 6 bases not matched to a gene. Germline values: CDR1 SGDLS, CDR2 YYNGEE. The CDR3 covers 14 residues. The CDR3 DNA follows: TGTGCCAGCAGCCAGAGACAGGGCGCAGATACGCAGTATTTT. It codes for CASSQRQGADTQYF.

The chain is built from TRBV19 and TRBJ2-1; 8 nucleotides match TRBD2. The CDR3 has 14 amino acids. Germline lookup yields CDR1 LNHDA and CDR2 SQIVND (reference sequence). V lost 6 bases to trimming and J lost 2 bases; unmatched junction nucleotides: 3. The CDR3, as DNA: TGTGCCAGTAGATATAGCGGGACCTACAATGAGCAGTTCTTC. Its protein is CASRYSGTYNEQFF.

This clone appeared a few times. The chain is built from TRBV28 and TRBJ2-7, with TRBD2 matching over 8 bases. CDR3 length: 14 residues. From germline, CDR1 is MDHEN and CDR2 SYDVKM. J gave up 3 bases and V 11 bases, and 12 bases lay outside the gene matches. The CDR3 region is CASGGSGTIYEQYF. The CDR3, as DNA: TGTGCCTCCGGGGGTAGCGGGACGATCTACGAGCAGTACTTC. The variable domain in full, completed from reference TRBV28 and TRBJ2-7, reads DVKVTQSSRYLVKRTGEKVFLECVQDMDHENMFWYRQDPGLGLRLIYFSYDVKMKEKGDIPEGYSVSREKKERFSLILESASTNQTSMYLCASGGSGTIYEQYFGPGTRLTVT.